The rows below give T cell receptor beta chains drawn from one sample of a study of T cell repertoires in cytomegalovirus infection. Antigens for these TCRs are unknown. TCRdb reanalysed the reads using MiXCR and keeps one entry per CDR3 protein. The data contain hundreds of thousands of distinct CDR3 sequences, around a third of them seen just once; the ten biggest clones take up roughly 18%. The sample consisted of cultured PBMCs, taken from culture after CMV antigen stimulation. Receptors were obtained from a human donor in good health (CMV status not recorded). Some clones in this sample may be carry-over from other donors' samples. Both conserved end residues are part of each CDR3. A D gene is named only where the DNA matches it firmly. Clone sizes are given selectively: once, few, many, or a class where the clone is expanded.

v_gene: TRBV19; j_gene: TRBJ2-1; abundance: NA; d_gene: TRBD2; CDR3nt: TGTGCCAGTAACCTGGGGACTAGCGGGAGCAATGAGCAGTTCTTC; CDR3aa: CASNLGTSGSNEQFF
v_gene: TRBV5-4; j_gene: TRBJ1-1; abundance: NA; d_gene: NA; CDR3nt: TGTGCCAGCAGCCCCGGCGGGCGACATGTTAGCACTGAAGCTTTCTTT; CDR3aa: CASSPGGRHVSTEAFF
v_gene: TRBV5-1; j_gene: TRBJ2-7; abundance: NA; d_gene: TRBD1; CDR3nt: TGCGCCAGCAGCTTGTACGGGACAGGGGGAGGCGAGCAGTACTTC; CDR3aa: CASSLYGTGGGEQYF
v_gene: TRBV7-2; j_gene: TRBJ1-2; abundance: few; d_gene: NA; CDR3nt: TGTGCCAGCAGCTTGGACACGATGGTAGTAGGCTACACCTTC; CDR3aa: CASSLDTMVVGYTF
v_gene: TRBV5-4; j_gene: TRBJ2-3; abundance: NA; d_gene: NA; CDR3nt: TGTGCCAGCAGCCAAACAAAAGGGGGGGGGCCAGATACGCAGTATTTT; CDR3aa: CASSQTKGGGPDTQYF
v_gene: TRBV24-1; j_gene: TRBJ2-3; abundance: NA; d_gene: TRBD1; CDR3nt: TGTGCCACCAGTGATTCCCCAGGGGGCCGAGATACGCAGTATTTT; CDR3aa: CATSDSPGGRDTQYF
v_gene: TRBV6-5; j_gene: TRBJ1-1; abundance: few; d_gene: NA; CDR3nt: TGTGCCAGCAGTTACTTCCCACAGGGTAGTGGCACTGAAGCTTTCTTT; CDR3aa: CASSYFPQGSGTEAFF
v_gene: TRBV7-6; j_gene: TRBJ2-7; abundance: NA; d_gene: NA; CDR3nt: TGTGCCAGCAGCGGACAACGGGCCTACGAGCAGTACTTC; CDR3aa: CASSGQRAYEQYF
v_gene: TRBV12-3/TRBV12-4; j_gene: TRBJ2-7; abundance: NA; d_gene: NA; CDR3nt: TGTGCCAGCAGTTGGGGACGGTTCTACGAGCAGTACTTC; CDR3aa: CASSWGRFYEQYF
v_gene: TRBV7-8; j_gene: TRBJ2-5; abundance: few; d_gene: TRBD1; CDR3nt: TGTGCCAGCAGCGGAAGGGACAGGGTGGAAGAGACCCAGTACTTC; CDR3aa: CASSGRDRVEETQYF
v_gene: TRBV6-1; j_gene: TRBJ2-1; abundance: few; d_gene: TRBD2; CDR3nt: TGTGCCAGCAGTACTTTAGCGGGCGGCCGATACAATGAGCAGTTCTTC; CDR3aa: CASSTLAGGRYNEQFF
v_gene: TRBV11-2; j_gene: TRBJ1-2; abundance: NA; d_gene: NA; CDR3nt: TGTGCCAGCAGCTCCGCGTATGGGGGGGCACGGTGGAACTATGGCTACACCTTC; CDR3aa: CASSSAYGGARWNYGYTF
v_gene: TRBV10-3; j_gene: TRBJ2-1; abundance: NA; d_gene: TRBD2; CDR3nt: TGTGCCACCGGTGGGGGGGTCAATGAGCAGTTCTTC; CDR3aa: CATGGGVNEQFF
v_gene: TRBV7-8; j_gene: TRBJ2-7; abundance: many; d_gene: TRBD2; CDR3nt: TGTGCCAGCAGCTTAGCTGGTAGCGGGACCACCTACGAGCAGTACTTC; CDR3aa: CASSLAGSGTTYEQYF
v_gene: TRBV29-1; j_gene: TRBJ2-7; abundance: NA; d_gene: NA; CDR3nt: TGCAGCGTTGAAGATCGGGGAGGCGAGCAGTACTTC; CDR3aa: CSVEDRGGEQYF
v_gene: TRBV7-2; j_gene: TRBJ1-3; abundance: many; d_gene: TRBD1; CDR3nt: TGTGCCAGCAGCTCCCAGACAGGGATCGGAAACACCATATATTTT; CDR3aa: CASSSQTGIGNTIYF
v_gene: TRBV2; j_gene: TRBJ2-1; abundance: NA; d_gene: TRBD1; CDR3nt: TGTGCCAGCAGTGATCAGGGGGCCTACAATGAGCAGTTCTTC; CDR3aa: CASSDQGAYNEQFF
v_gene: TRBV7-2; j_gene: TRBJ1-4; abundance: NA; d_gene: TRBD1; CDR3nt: TGTGCCAGCAGCTTAACAGGGGGCGTTTTTGAAAAACTGTTTTTT; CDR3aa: CASSLTGGVFEKLFF
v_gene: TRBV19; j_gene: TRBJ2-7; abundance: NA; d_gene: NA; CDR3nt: TGTGCCAGTAGTTTCCAGGGGGGCTACGAGCAGTACTTC; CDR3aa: CASSFQGGYEQYF
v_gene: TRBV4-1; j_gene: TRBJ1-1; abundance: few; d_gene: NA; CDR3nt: TGCGCCAGCAGCCAAGTTATCGGAAACACTGAAGCTTTCTTT; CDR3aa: CASSQVIGNTEAFF
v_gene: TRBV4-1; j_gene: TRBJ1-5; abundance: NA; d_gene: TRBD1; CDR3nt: TGCGCCAGCAGCCTCGGGACAGGGAAAGGTCAGCCCCAGCATTTT; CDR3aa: CASSLGTGKGQPQHF
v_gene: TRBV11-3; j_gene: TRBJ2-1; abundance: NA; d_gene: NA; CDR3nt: TGTGCCAGCAGCTTAGGGGGCGGCCTATCGTCAGGCGATGAGCAGTTCTTC; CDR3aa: CASSLGGGLSSGDEQFF
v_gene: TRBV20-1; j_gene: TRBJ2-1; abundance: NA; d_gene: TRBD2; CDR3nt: TGCAGTGCTGGTAGCGGGAGGGCCGGGTACAATGAGCAGTTCTTC; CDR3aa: CSAGSGRAGYNEQFF
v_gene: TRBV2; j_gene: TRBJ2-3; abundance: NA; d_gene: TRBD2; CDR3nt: TGTGCCAGCAGTGAACGGGCTAGCGGGGGGGGGGATACGCAGTATTTT; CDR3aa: CASSERASGGGDTQYF
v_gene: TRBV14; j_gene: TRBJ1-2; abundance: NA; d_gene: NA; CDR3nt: TGTGCCAGCAGCCAAGGTCGGCCCGGGATCAAATACGTCAACTATGGCTACACCTTC; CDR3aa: CASSQGRPGIKYVNYGYTF
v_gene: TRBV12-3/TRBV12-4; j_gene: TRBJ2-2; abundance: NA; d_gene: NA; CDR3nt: TGTGCCAGCATCACCCGCGGGGTAAAAGACACCGGGGAGCTGTTTTTT; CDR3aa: CASITRGVKDTGELFF
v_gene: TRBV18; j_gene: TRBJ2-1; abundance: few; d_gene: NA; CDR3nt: TGTGCCAGCTCACCATCAGTCTACAATGAGCAGTTCTTC; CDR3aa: CASSPSVYNEQFF
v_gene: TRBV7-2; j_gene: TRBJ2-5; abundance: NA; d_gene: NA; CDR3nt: TGTGCCAGCAGCTTAGGGTATAAAACCCAGTACTTC; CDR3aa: CASSLGYKTQYF
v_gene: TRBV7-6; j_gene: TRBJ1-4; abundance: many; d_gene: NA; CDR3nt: TGTGCCAGCAGCTTGGGGGTGGTGGGGAGTTACGAAAAACTGTTTTTT; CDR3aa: CASSLGVVGSYEKLFF
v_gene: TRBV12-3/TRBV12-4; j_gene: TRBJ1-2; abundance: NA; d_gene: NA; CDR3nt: TGTGCCAGCAGTTCGAACTCACAGGGCTCTGGCTACACCTTC; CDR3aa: CASSSNSQGSGYTF
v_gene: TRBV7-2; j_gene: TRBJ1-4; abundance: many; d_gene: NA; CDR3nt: TGTGCCAGCAGCTTAAGTAGGTCCCGGAGTGAAAAACTGTTTTTT; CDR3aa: CASSLSRSRSEKLFF
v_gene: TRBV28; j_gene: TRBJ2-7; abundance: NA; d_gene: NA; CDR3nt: TGTGCCAGCAGTTTAGTGGCAGGCTATACCTACGAGCAGTACTTC; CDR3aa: CASSLVAGYTYEQYF
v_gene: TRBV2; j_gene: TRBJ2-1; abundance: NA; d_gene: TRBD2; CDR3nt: TGTGCCAGCAGTGTAGCGGGGGGGCCTTATGAGCAGTTCTTC; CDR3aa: CASSVAGGPYEQFF